The rows below give T cell receptor beta chains drawn from one sample of a study of T cells in Graves' hyperthyroidism and ophthalmopathy. In TCRdb, the multiplex PCR reads were re-called with MiXCR into one record per CDR3 protein. The table lists 200,000 to 250,000 distinct CDR3 sequences, more than 15% of them singletons, with approximately 50% in the top ten. Sequenced material: blood. These receptors were collected from a man aged 45 to 65 with Graves' hyperthyroidism. CDR3s include the opening cysteine and the closing phenylalanine or tryptophan. The order of the fields is J gene, clone size, D gene, V gene, CDR3 DNA, CDR3 protein. A D gene is named only where the DNA matches it firmly. The size field is filled for only some rows; it gives once, few, many or a size class.

j_call: TRBJ1-2; clone_size: few; d_call: .; v_call: TRBV5-4; cdr3_nt: TGTGCCAGCAGCTCGCCGATTGGCTATGGCTACACCTTC; cdr3_aa: CASSSPIGYGYTF
j_call: TRBJ2-1; clone_size: .; d_call: .; v_call: TRBV20-1; cdr3_nt: TGCAGTGCTAGGGCGGTGAGCCCCTACAATGAGCAGTTCTTC; cdr3_aa: CSARAVSPYNEQFF
j_call: TRBJ2-7; clone_size: many; d_call: .; v_call: TRBV6-1; cdr3_nt: TGTGCCAGCAGTGAATCGGGGAAATACGAGCAGTACTTC; cdr3_aa: CASSESGKYEQYF
j_call: TRBJ2-1; clone_size: many; d_call: .; v_call: TRBV18; cdr3_nt: TGTGCCAGCTCACGATTAGCCTACAATGAGCAGTTCTTC; cdr3_aa: CASSRLAYNEQFF
j_call: TRBJ1-1; clone_size: many; d_call: .; v_call: TRBV3-1; cdr3_nt: TGTGCCAGCAGCCCTAAGGACAGATTGAACACTGAAGCTTTCTTT; cdr3_aa: CASSPKDRLNTEAFF
j_call: TRBJ1-2; clone_size: many; d_call: TRBD1; v_call: TRBV2; cdr3_nt: TGTGCCAGCAATCCTGGGGACAGCAGGCTCTATGGCTACACCTTC; cdr3_aa: CASNPGDSRLYGYTF
j_call: TRBJ2-3; clone_size: many; d_call: .; v_call: TRBV29-1; cdr3_nt: TGCAGCGTTGAATCTCTGCAGGGGAGAACAGATACGCAGTATTTT; cdr3_aa: CSVESLQGRTDTQYF
j_call: TRBJ1-1; clone_size: .; d_call: .; v_call: TRBV27; cdr3_nt: TGTGCCAGCAGAGGGGTAATGAACACTGCAGTTTTCTTT; cdr3_aa: CASRGVMNTAVFF
j_call: TRBJ2-3; clone_size: .; d_call: .; v_call: TRBV7-2; cdr3_nt: TGTGCCAGCAGCCTTGCGAGGGAGAGGGGCACAGATACGCAGTATTTT; cdr3_aa: CASSLARERGTDTQYF
j_call: TRBJ2-1; clone_size: .; d_call: .; v_call: TRBV10-3; cdr3_nt: TGTGCCATCAGGGCTGGAGAACTATCGTACAATGAGCAGTTCTTC; cdr3_aa: CAIRAGELSYNEQFF
j_call: TRBJ2-1; clone_size: many; d_call: .; v_call: TRBV12-3/TRBV12-4; cdr3_nt: TGTGCCAGCAAAGGACCGACAGGATTGGGAGGGAATGAGCAGTTCTTC; cdr3_aa: CASKGPTGLGGNEQFF
j_call: TRBJ2-7; clone_size: .; d_call: TRBD2; v_call: TRBV28; cdr3_nt: TGTGCCAGCAGGGCGTTGGGGGGAGGGCCCTCATACGAGCAGTACTTC; cdr3_aa: CASRALGGGPSYEQYF
j_call: TRBJ2-7; clone_size: many; d_call: .; v_call: TRBV28; cdr3_nt: TGTGCCAGCACCCAGCATATGGTAATAACGTTGGGGGAGCAGTACTTC; cdr3_aa: CASTQHMVITLGEQYF
j_call: TRBJ1-1; clone_size: many; d_call: .; v_call: TRBV14; cdr3_nt: TGTGCCAGCAGCCAAGAGCGATTTTTTGGTGAAGCTTTCTTT; cdr3_aa: CASSQERFFGEAFF
j_call: TRBJ2-3; clone_size: .; d_call: .; v_call: TRBV20-1; cdr3_nt: TGCAGTGCTAGACGGAGCACAGATACGCAGTATTTT; cdr3_aa: CSARRSTDTQYF
j_call: TRBJ2-1; clone_size: few; d_call: TRBD1; v_call: TRBV11-2; cdr3_nt: TGTGCCAGCCGGGGGAAAAAGTTAGGGGGGACAGGGTTTGGTTATGAGCAGTTCTTC; cdr3_aa: CASRGKKLGGTGFGYEQFF
j_call: TRBJ2-1; clone_size: many; d_call: TRBD2; v_call: TRBV6-1; cdr3_nt: TGTGCCAGCAGTTCCTTTGTAGGGACTAGCGGGGCTAACAATGAGCAGTTCTTC; cdr3_aa: CASSSFVGTSGANNEQFF
j_call: TRBJ2-7; clone_size: many; d_call: TRBD2; v_call: TRBV12-3/TRBV12-4; cdr3_nt: TGTGCCAGCAGTGATAATAGCGGGAACTCCTACGAGCAGTACTTC; cdr3_aa: CASSDNSGNSYEQYF
j_call: TRBJ2-7; clone_size: few; d_call: .; v_call: TRBV11-3; cdr3_nt: TGTGCCAGCAGCCCTCTGGGGGCCGTCTCCTACGAGCAGTACTTC; cdr3_aa: CASSPLGAVSYEQYF
j_call: TRBJ1-1; clone_size: .; d_call: .; v_call: TRBV5-4; cdr3_nt: TGTGCCAGCAGTACTTCAGGGAACACTGAAGCTTTCTTT; cdr3_aa: CASSTSGNTEAFF
j_call: TRBJ1-2; clone_size: many; d_call: TRBD1; v_call: TRBV20-1; cdr3_nt: TGCAGTGCCCGGGAGGGGAACAGGGGTTATGGCTACACCTTC; cdr3_aa: CSAREGNRGYGYTF
j_call: TRBJ1-2; clone_size: many; d_call: TRBD1; v_call: TRBV18; cdr3_nt: TGTGCCAGCTCACCCTCACAGGGGGCGGAAGGCTACACCTTC; cdr3_aa: CASSPSQGAEGYTF
j_call: TRBJ1-5; clone_size: once; d_call: .; v_call: TRBV12-5; cdr3_nt: TGTGCTAGTGGTTTTCGCGAGGATCAGCCCCAGCATTTT; cdr3_aa: CASGFREDQPQHF
j_call: TRBJ1-5; clone_size: .; d_call: .; v_call: TRBV4-2; cdr3_nt: TGTGCCAGCAGCCAAAGGGGCGGGAATAGCAATCAGCCCCAGCATTTT; cdr3_aa: CASSQRGGNSNQPQHF
j_call: TRBJ1-2; clone_size: many; d_call: .; v_call: TRBV6-1; cdr3_nt: TGTGCCAGCAGCCTGCACTCTCTCGGACTCTATGGCTACACCTTC; cdr3_aa: CASSLHSLGLYGYTF
j_call: TRBJ2-2; clone_size: few; d_call: .; v_call: TRBV4-1; cdr3_nt: TGCGCCAGCAGCCAAGTCCCACCCCGGGAGCTGTTTTTT; cdr3_aa: CASSQVPPRELFF
j_call: TRBJ2-3; clone_size: few; d_call: .; v_call: TRBV9; cdr3_nt: TGTGCCAGCAGCCCTAGACGGATCACAGATACGCAGTATTTT; cdr3_aa: CASSPRRITDTQYF
j_call: TRBJ2-7; clone_size: many; d_call: TRBD2; v_call: TRBV7-2; cdr3_nt: TGTGCCAGCAGCTTGATGCCAGCGGGAGGCCTCTACGAGCAGTACTTC; cdr3_aa: CASSLMPAGGLYEQYF
j_call: TRBJ2-1; clone_size: .; d_call: TRBD1; v_call: TRBV7-9; cdr3_nt: TGTGCCAGCAGCTTAACCGGGACAGGGGTCAATGAGCAGTTCTTC; cdr3_aa: CASSLTGTGVNEQFF
j_call: TRBJ2-7; clone_size: .; d_call: .; v_call: TRBV20-1; cdr3_nt: TGCAGTGCTAGAAGACTTAACTACGAGCAGTACTTC; cdr3_aa: CSARRLNYEQYF
j_call: TRBJ1-1; clone_size: many; d_call: .; v_call: TRBV20-1; cdr3_nt: TGCAGTGCAATAGAGGGACCAATGAACACTGAAGCTTTCTTT; cdr3_aa: CSAIEGPMNTEAFF
j_call: TRBJ1-5; clone_size: .; d_call: .; v_call: TRBV28; cdr3_nt: TGTGCCAGCAGTTCCCTATCCCAGCCCCAGCATTTT; cdr3_aa: CASSSLSQPQHF
j_call: TRBJ1-2; clone_size: many; d_call: TRBD1; v_call: TRBV7-2; cdr3_nt: TGTGCCAGCAGCCGGGACAGGGGGCCCTATGGCTACACCTTC; cdr3_aa: CASSRDRGPYGYTF
j_call: TRBJ2-7; clone_size: .; d_call: .; v_call: TRBV9; cdr3_nt: TGTGCCAGCAGCGTAGCTCCAGGGCCCTACGAGCAGTACTTC; cdr3_aa: CASSVAPGPYEQYF
j_call: TRBJ2-7; clone_size: many; d_call: TRBD2; v_call: TRBV20-1; cdr3_nt: TGCAGTGCTGCCCGGACTAGGAGAGGCTACGAGCAGTACTTC; cdr3_aa: CSAARTRRGYEQYF
j_call: TRBJ1-4; clone_size: few; d_call: TRBD1; v_call: TRBV7-9; cdr3_nt: TGTGCCAGCAGCTCATACCTCTCACAGGGGCTTAATGAAAAACTGTTTTTT; cdr3_aa: CASSSYLSQGLNEKLFF
j_call: TRBJ2-7; clone_size: few; d_call: .; v_call: TRBV27; cdr3_nt: TGTGCCAGCAGTTTATCCCAGGGAGAGAGCCCCTACGAGCAGTACTTC; cdr3_aa: CASSLSQGESPYEQYF
j_call: TRBJ2-5; clone_size: few; d_call: TRBD1; v_call: TRBV25-1; cdr3_nt: TGTGCCAGCAGTGCTACAGGGGATGAAGAGACCCAGTACTTC; cdr3_aa: CASSATGDEETQYF
j_call: TRBJ2-1; clone_size: .; d_call: .; v_call: TRBV29-1; cdr3_nt: TGCAGCGTTGGTGGATACAATGAGCAGTCCTTC; cdr3_aa: CSVGGYNEQSF
j_call: TRBJ2-7; clone_size: few; d_call: .; v_call: TRBV6-1; cdr3_nt: TGTGCCAGCAGTCCGACAGAATCTACCTACGAGCAGTACTTC; cdr3_aa: CASSPTESTYEQYF
j_call: TRBJ1-4; clone_size: many; d_call: .; v_call: TRBV18; cdr3_nt: TGTGCCAGCTCACCCAGAGAATCCGGCGGTGAAAAACTGTTTTTT; cdr3_aa: CASSPRESGGEKLFF
j_call: TRBJ1-1; clone_size: many; d_call: TRBD1; v_call: TRBV5-1; cdr3_nt: TGCGCCAGCAGCTTGACAGGGGAGTGGAACACTGAAGCTTTCTTT; cdr3_aa: CASSLTGEWNTEAFF
j_call: TRBJ1-4; clone_size: many; d_call: .; v_call: TRBV18; cdr3_nt: TGTGCCAGCTCACGCGGCGCGCCCAGCGCAACTAATGAAAAACTGTTTTTT; cdr3_aa: CASSRGAPSATNEKLFF
j_call: TRBJ2-2; clone_size: .; d_call: .; v_call: TRBV9; cdr3_nt: TGTGCCAGCAGCGTCTCAACGGGACCACCGGTCGGGGAGCTGTTTTTT; cdr3_aa: CASSVSTGPPVGELFF
j_call: TRBJ2-3; clone_size: few; d_call: .; v_call: TRBV6-2/TRBV6-3; cdr3_nt: TGTGCCAGCAGTCTACAGCGGCGCACAGATACGCAGTATTTT; cdr3_aa: CASSLQRRTDTQYF
j_call: TRBJ2-3; clone_size: many; d_call: TRBD1; v_call: TRBV10-3; cdr3_nt: TGTGCCATCAGCGGACAGGGGGCACTCACAGATACGCAGTATTTT; cdr3_aa: CAISGQGALTDTQYF
j_call: TRBJ1-1; clone_size: many; d_call: .; v_call: TRBV7-9; cdr3_nt: TGTGCCAGCAGCGCCGGGCGGCGGGTAACTGAAGCTTTCTTT; cdr3_aa: CASSAGRRVTEAFF
j_call: TRBJ2-1; clone_size: many; d_call: TRBD2; v_call: TRBV28; cdr3_nt: TGTGCCAGCAGTGAGACTAGCGGGAGGCCTCAGTTCTTC; cdr3_aa: CASSETSGRPQFF
j_call: TRBJ2-3; clone_size: many; d_call: .; v_call: TRBV2; cdr3_nt: TGTGCCAGCGGGGGGAATACGCAGTATTTT; cdr3_aa: CASGGNTQYF
j_call: TRBJ2-2; clone_size: few; d_call: .; v_call: TRBV28; cdr3_nt: TGTGCCACCCTGGGGGGGGCGCGAACCGGGGAGCTGTTTTTT; cdr3_aa: CATLGGARTGELFF
j_call: TRBJ2-7; clone_size: many; d_call: .; v_call: TRBV2; cdr3_nt: TGTGCCAGCAGCGACAGCTCCTACGAGCAGTACTTC; cdr3_aa: CASSDSSYEQYF
j_call: TRBJ2-1; clone_size: .; d_call: TRBD2; v_call: TRBV7-9; cdr3_nt: TGTGCCAGCAGCCCCCCTAGCGGGAGCTCCAATGAGCAGTTCTTC; cdr3_aa: CASSPPSGSSNEQFF
j_call: TRBJ2-5; clone_size: few; d_call: .; v_call: TRBV20-1; cdr3_nt: TGCAGTGCCTGTGACCCATTCCAAGAGACCCAGTACTTC; cdr3_aa: CSACDPFQETQYF
j_call: TRBJ2-5; clone_size: .; d_call: TRBD2; v_call: TRBV3-1; cdr3_nt: TGTGCCAGCAGCCAAGAAGGTGGGGGAGGGCCTGGTAGACAAGAGACCCAGTACTTC; cdr3_aa: CASSQEGGGGPGRQETQYF